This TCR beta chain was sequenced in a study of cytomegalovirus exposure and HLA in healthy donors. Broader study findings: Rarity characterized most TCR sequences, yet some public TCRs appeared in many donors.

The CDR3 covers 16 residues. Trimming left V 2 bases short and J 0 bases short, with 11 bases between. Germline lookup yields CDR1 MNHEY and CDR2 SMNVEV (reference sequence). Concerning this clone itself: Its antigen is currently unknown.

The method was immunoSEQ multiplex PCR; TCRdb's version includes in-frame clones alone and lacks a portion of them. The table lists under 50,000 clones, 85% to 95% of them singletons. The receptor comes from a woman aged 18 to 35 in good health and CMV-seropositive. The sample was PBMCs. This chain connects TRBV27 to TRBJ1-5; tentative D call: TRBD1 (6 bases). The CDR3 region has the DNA TGTGCCAGCAGTTTAGAGGGGGATCTTAGCAATCAGCCCCAGCATTTT. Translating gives CASSLEGDLSNQPQHF.